What follows are 10 T cell receptor beta chains derived from one specimen sequenced in a study of cytomegalovirus exposure and HLA in healthy donors. PCR primers comprised 60 Vbeta and 13 Jbeta primers. The assay was immunoSEQ multiplex PCR, and TCRdb's table has in-frame clones only and misses some. The sample has tens of thousands of clones, just under 80% seen once. The source material was PBMCs. The receptors were sampled from a woman between 40 and 55 years old in good health and CMV-seropositive.

The V call is TRBV5-1, the J call TRBJ2-3; D gene uncertain. The V end lost 5 bases, the J end lost 7 bases, and 11 bases lay between the germline ends. Germline lookup yields CDR1 SGHRS and CDR2 YFSETQ. This CDR3 region has 12 residues. The CDR3 nucleotides read TGCGCCAGCAGGGAGAACTCAAATACGCAGTATTTT. Protein product: CASRENSNTQYF.

The chain recombines TRBV7-7 with TRBJ1-2; the D is unclear. The V and J ends lost 0 bases and 5 bases respectively, with 16 bases between them. This CDR3 comprises 16 residues. Per the germline V gene, CDR1 is SSHAT and CDR2 is FNYEAQ (reference sequence). CDR3 residues: CASSLAWAPSRYGYTF. CDR3 DNA: TGTGCCAGCAGCTTAGCGTGGGCCCCGAGTCGTTATGGCTACACCTTC.

The chain links TRBV5-4 to TRBJ2-4, with D tentatively TRBD2 (6 bases). The CDR3 consists of 15 residues. The germline V gene has CDR1 SGHNT and CDR2 YYREEE (reference sequence). Deletions cut 0 bases from V and 8 bases from J, with 15 bases between. The CDR3 spells CASSLASEGRDIQYF. In DNA form, the CDR3 reads TGTGCCAGCAGCTTGGCCTCGGAGGGGCGGGACATTCAGTACTTC.

This chain's CDR3 is CASSDTGLLNEQFF. DNA for the CDR3: TGTGCCAGCAGTGACACGGGACTTCTCAATGAGCAGTTCTTC. This sequence joins TRBV6-4 and TRBJ2-1, with D possibly being TRBD2 (6 bases). The V and J ends lost 2 bases and 6 bases respectively, with 11 bases between them. This CDR3 region has 14 residues. Germline V gene data show CDR1 as MRHNA and CDR2 as SNTAGT.

The gene calls are TRBV4-1 and TRBJ2-3, with D unclear. Between the trimmed V and J ends, which lost 1 base and 0 bases, there was a span of 8 bases. Germline-derived CDR1 and CDR2 are MGHRA and YSYEKL. This CDR3 is built from 15 residues. The CDR3: CASSQVGTSTDTQYF. The CDR3 nucleotides are TGCGCCAGCAGCCAAGTCGGTACTAGCACAGATACGCAGTATTTT.

The rearrangement links TRBV11-1 to TRBJ2-3; 8 positions match TRBD2. V was pared by 7 bases and J by 4 bases, with 7 bases of the junction left unmatched. This CDR3 comprises 14 residues. Germline CDR1 reads SGHAT; CDR2 reads FQDESV (reference sequence). The DNA for the CDR3 is TGTGCCAGCACTGGCGGGGGGAACCCAGATACGCAGTATTTT. Translation: CASTGGGNPDTQYF.

The chain couples TRBV5-1 to TRBJ2-2; TRBD1 matches at 10 bases. With V trimmed by 2 bases and J by 7 bases, 5 bases remained unmatched. CDR3 size: 15 residues. CDR1 is SGHRS, CDR2 YFSETQ, per germline. This chain's CDR3 is CASSLRQGAGGELFF. For the CDR3, the DNA is TGCGCCAGCAGCTTACGACAGGGGGCCGGCGGGGAGCTGTTTTTT.

This chain joins TRBV7-9 and TRBJ1-4, with D possibly matching TRBD1 (6 bases). Germline V CDR1 and CDR2: SEHNR, FQNEAQ (reference sequence). The CDR3 covers 14 residues. The V gene lost 7 bases and the J gene lost 0 bases, with 9 bases spanning the gap. The CDR3 nucleotides read TGTGCCAGCATTCCAGGGGCAACTAATGAAAAACTGTTTTTT. Its translation is CASIPGATNEKLFF.

The genes are TRBV10-3 and TRBJ1-4, with D perhaps TRBD1 (6 bases). V was clipped by 4 bases and J by 0 bases, with 12 bases between them. CDR1 is ENHRY and CDR2 is SYGVKD in the germline V gene. The CDR3 sequence is 16 residues long. The CDR3, as DNA: TGTGCCATCAGTGCCGGAGGGGGGGCAACTAATGAAAAACTGTTTTTT. Translating it yields CAISAGGGATNEKLFF.

The sample holds many counts of this clone. The chain employs TRBV25-1 and TRBJ2-5, with a tentative D call TRBD2 (6 bases). The CDR3 has 13 amino acids. V dropped 4 bases and J dropped 5 bases, with 11 bases sitting between them. Germline CDR1 is MGHDK and CDR2 is SYGVNS. The CDR3 loop is CASSGGVGETQYF. CDR3 bases: TGTGCCAGCAGTGGGGGGGTAGGCGAGACCCAGTACTTC.